This TCR beta chain was sequenced during a study of blood T cell repertoires in COVID-19. Overall study: The United States, Italy and Spain were the sources of the acute and convalescent COVID-19 samples. From T cells, B-cell-depleted T cells, or PBMCs came the material, which was cDNA or gDNA.

Original processing notes: Reference gene primer amplification gave estimated nucleated cell counts. Generated by immunoSEQ multiplex PCR, the TCRdb table keeps only in-frame clones and is missing some. V, J and clone size reflect that table, while D and trimming were determined from the DNA. The sample consists of about 160,000 clones, around four fifths of them appearing once. Sequenced sample: peripheral blood. This clonotype was sampled from a human donor in a cohort sampled during active COVID-19.

CDR3 DNA sequence: TGTGCCAGCAGTTACTCCGGGACAGGGGCGGCTTTCTTT. Translating gives CASSYSGTGAAFF. The rearrangement links TRBV6-6 to TRBJ1-1; 10 bases agree with TRBD1. J lost 11 bases, V lost 0 bases, and 3 bases had no gene match. Germline V gives CDR1 MNHNY, CDR2 SVGAGI (reference sequence). There are 13 residues in the CDR3.